This is a list of T cell receptor beta chains from one sample in a study of blood T cell repertoires in COVID-19. Only in-frame clones appear in the TCRdb table, and some are missing; sequencing was by immunoSEQ multiplex PCR. This sample has 360,000 or so clones; about 88% occur once, and the top ten carry 0.95% to 1.1%. Sequenced: PBMCs or T cells enriched from blood (not recorded which). The receptors here all came from a woman aged 25-40 years who had been exposed to COVID-19. CDR3s leave out the opening cysteine and the closing phenylalanine or tryptophan. Each record gives: V gene, clone size, J gene, CDR3 protein. For some rows the clone size is stated as once, few or many, or as a class when expanded; others skip it.

>TRBV15|NA|TRBJ2-1
ATSRPGRNNEQF
>TRBV28|NA|TRBJ2-7
ASSLPSHYEQY
>TRBV11-2|NA|TRBJ1-1
ASSLALESQAF
>TRBV3-1/TRBV3-2|NA|TRBJ2-6
ASSHLRGTYSGANVLT
>TRBV6-5|NA|TRBJ2-5
ASSLRLAGAETQY
>TRBV24-1|NA|TRBJ1-2
ATSRDYHYGYT
>TRBV15|NA|TRBJ2-1
ATSRSRQGAYYNEQF
>TRBV24-1|NA|TRBJ2-1
ATSDFSGLAGLGHEQF
>TRBV7-3|NA|TRBJ2-1
ASSLTGASSYNEQF
>TRBV18|NA|TRBJ2-3
ASSPVNQGLTDTQY
>TRBV6-6|once|TRBJ2-7
ASTLSTQGRPYEQY
>TRBV9|NA|TRBJ1-5
ASSEGQGGQPQH
>TRBV30|NA|TRBJ1-6
AWSATSTGALH
>TRBV4-1|NA|TRBJ2-3
ASSQGTSLDTQY
>TRBV20-1|once|TRBJ2-3
SAGAADTQY
>TRBV27|NA|TRBJ1-1
ASSLAGRMNTEAF
>TRBV7-9|few|TRBJ2-7
ASSLGPTGDYEQY
>TRBV18|NA|TRBJ2-4
ASSPPGEGKNIQY
>TRBV30|NA|TRBJ1-2
AWSPGDYGYT
>TRBV5-1|NA|TRBJ1-2
ASSLAPNRDASYGYT
>TRBV24-1|NA|TRBJ2-3
AASLKGGADTQY
>TRBV28|once|TRBJ2-1
ASSLPWSEQF
>TRBV9|NA|TRBJ1-3
ASSVGGTGNTIY
>TRBV2|NA|TRBJ2-5
ASRGGGPWY
>TRBV7-9|NA|TRBJ2-7
ASSLGLAGKYEQY
>TRBV5-1|NA|TRBJ2-7
ASSLGPPASGVSYEQY
>TRBV19|few|TRBJ2-1
ASSIDTPSYNEQF
>TRBV4-1|NA|TRBJ1-5
ASSQDAGTVYSNQPQH
>TRBV5-1|once|TRBJ2-7
ASSPGLAGVGLY
>TRBV6-5|NA|TRBJ2-7
ASSYSLRGEKYEQY
>TRBV28|NA|TRBJ2-7
ASRRDRATYEQY
>TRBV7-3|few|TRBJ1-6
ASSLGARDSPLH
>TRBV19|NA|TRBJ2-3
ASTLSRSTDTQY
>TRBV11-2|NA|TRBJ2-1
ASSLASVNEQF
>TRBV5-1|NA|TRBJ2-7
ASSLEGQTYEQY
>TRBV2|NA|TRBJ1-5
ASSVQGSNQPQH
>TRBV13|NA|TRBJ2-5
ASRDGGTSGRVTQY
>TRBV5-1|NA|TRBJ2-2
ASSLVQNTGELF
>TRBV28|NA|TRBJ1-2
ASSTSGQGAGPYGYT
>TRBV6-5|NA|TRBJ1-4
ASIEAGPTNEKLF
>TRBV19|NA|TRBJ1-1
ASSIDSGPEAF
>TRBV7-6|once|TRBJ2-1
ASSQPGSPPYNEQF
>TRBV28|NA|TRBJ1-2
AIPTGNYGYT
>TRBV10-3|NA|TRBJ2-7
AISLKDSSYEQY
>TRBV28|NA|TRBJ2-7
ASMLPGGGRSYEQY
>TRBV30|NA|TRBJ1-5
AWSTGARQPQH
>TRBV7-9|NA|TRBJ1-2
ASSPTGFPGYT
>TRBV19|NA|TRBJ1-5
ASSKGTGGQQPQH
>TRBV28|NA|TRBJ1-2
ASQMGQGGGYT
>TRBV7-9|once|TRBJ2-2
ASSLLGNTGELF
>TRBV15|NA|TRBJ1-5
ATSRDLPSGTVNQPQH
>TRBV24-1|NA|TRBJ2-5
ATSDRETQY
>TRBV2|NA|TRBJ1-5
ASSEIQGWQPQH
>TRBV3-1/TRBV3-2|NA|TRBJ2-6
ASSLGGGAGANVLT
>TRBV30|NA|TRBJ2-5
AWSVQGTGTQY
>TRBV7-3|few|TRBJ2-1
ASSILPGSYNEQF
>TRBV19|NA|TRBJ2-7
ASSKLAGGEQY
>TRBV11-2|NA|TRBJ1-4
ASSPPSGEKLF
>TRBV27|once|TRBJ1-2
ASSHRPGQGSYT